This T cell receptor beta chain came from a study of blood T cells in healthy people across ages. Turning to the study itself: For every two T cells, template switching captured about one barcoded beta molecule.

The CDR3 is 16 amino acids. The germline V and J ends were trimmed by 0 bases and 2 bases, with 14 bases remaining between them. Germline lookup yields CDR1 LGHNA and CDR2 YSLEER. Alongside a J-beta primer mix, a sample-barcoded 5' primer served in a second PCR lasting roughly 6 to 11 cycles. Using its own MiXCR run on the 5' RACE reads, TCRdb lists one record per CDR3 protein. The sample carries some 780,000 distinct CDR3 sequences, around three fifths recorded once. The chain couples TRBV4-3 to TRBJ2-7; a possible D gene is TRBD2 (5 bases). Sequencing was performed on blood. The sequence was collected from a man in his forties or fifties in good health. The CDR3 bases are TGCGCCAGCAGCCAAGATCGCGGGCCTACTCCCTACGAGCAGTACTTC. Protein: CASSQDRGPTPYEQYF.